These T cell receptor beta chains were read from a single sample in a study of blood T cells in healthy people across ages. TCRdb passed the 5' RACE reads through MiXCR, listing each CDR3 protein once. This table holds approximately 690,000 distinct CDR3 sequences, 58% found once. Source material: blood. These receptors were collected from a man between 60 and 75 years old in good health. CDR3s include the opening cysteine and the closing phenylalanine or tryptophan. The D gene is left open where the match is weak. Clone size, where shown, is once, few, many, or a class for clones that have expanded.

abundance: -
d_gene: TRBD2
v_gene: TRBV7-2
j_gene: TRBJ2-5
CDR3aa: CASSLAPYGGGQETQYF
CDR3nt: TGTGCCAGCAGCTTAGCCCCCTACGGCGGGGGACAAGAGACCCAGTACTTC

abundance: -
d_gene: TRBD2
v_gene: TRBV6-1
j_gene: TRBJ2-7
CDR3aa: CASLTSGATYEQYF
CDR3nt: TGTGCCAGTTTGACTAGCGGCGCGACCTACGAGCAGTACTTC

abundance: -
d_gene: -
v_gene: TRBV28
j_gene: TRBJ1-6
CDR3aa: CASSPRGDSYNSPLHF
CDR3nt: TGTGCCAGCAGTCCCCGAGGGGACTCCTATAATTCACCCCTCCACTTT

abundance: few
d_gene: -
v_gene: TRBV3-1
j_gene: TRBJ2-7
CDR3aa: CASSQGGRLAYEQYF
CDR3nt: TGTGCCAGCAGCCAAGGGGGCAGGTTAGCGTACGAGCAGTACTTC

abundance: -
d_gene: -
v_gene: TRBV30
j_gene: TRBJ2-7
CDR3aa: CAWISQGRRYEQYF
CDR3nt: TGTGCCTGGATTTCCCAGGGTCGAAGATACGAGCAGTACTTC

abundance: -
d_gene: TRBD1
v_gene: TRBV7-4
j_gene: TRBJ2-7
CDR3aa: CASSFPNRGPSSYEQYF
CDR3nt: TGTGCCAGCAGCTTTCCGAACAGGGGTCCAAGCTCCTACGAGCAGTACTTC

abundance: few
d_gene: TRBD1
v_gene: TRBV20-1
j_gene: TRBJ1-2
CDR3aa: CSAPGQGAGRPDGYTF
CDR3nt: TGCAGTGCCCCGGGACAGGGGGCCGGACGGCCCGATGGCTACACCTTC

abundance: -
d_gene: -
v_gene: TRBV9
j_gene: TRBJ1-2
CDR3aa: CASSVVAGQNYGYTF
CDR3nt: TGTGCCAGCAGCGTAGTGGCTGGCCAGAACTATGGCTACACCTTC

abundance: -
d_gene: -
v_gene: TRBV7-9
j_gene: TRBJ1-2
CDR3aa: CASSSSLGFYGYTF
CDR3nt: TGTGCCAGCAGCTCCAGTTTGGGATTCTATGGCTACACCTTC

abundance: -
d_gene: -
v_gene: TRBV7-2
j_gene: TRBJ2-3
CDR3aa: CASTISRPEDTQYF
CDR3nt: TGTGCCAGCACAATCTCACGGCCCGAGGATACGCAGTATTTT

abundance: -
d_gene: TRBD2
v_gene: TRBV5-5
j_gene: TRBJ2-3
CDR3aa: CASSPWGTSGGADTQYF
CDR3nt: TGTGCCAGCAGCCCCTGGGGTACTAGCGGGGGTGCAGATACGCAGTATTTT

abundance: -
d_gene: -
v_gene: TRBV27
j_gene: TRBJ1-5
CDR3aa: CASSLWKDQPQHF
CDR3nt: TGTGCCAGCAGTTTGTGGAAGGATCAGCCCCAGCATTTT

abundance: few
d_gene: -
v_gene: TRBV7-2
j_gene: TRBJ1-4
CDR3aa: CASSPTGLTNEKLFF
CDR3nt: TGTGCCAGCAGCCCCACAGGGTTAACTAATGAAAAACTGTTTTTT

abundance: few
d_gene: -
v_gene: TRBV5-1
j_gene: TRBJ2-3
CDR3aa: CASSLVQSTDTQYF
CDR3nt: TGCGCCAGCAGCTTGGTGCAAAGCACAGATACGCAGTATTTT

abundance: -
d_gene: -
v_gene: TRBV7-2
j_gene: TRBJ2-7
CDR3aa: CASSLSHGSYEQYF
CDR3nt: TGTGCCAGCAGCTTATCGCACGGGAGCTACGAGCAGTACTTC

abundance: -
d_gene: -
v_gene: TRBV9
j_gene: TRBJ2-1
CDR3aa: CASSIWGNEQFF
CDR3nt: TGTGCCAGCAGCATATGGGGTAATGAGCAGTTCTTC

abundance: -
d_gene: -
v_gene: TRBV12-3/TRBV12-4
j_gene: TRBJ2-3
CDR3aa: CASRPMWARGDTQYF
CDR3nt: TGTGCCAGCAGGCCGATGTGGGCTAGGGGGGATACGCAGTATTTT

abundance: few
d_gene: -
v_gene: TRBV20-1
j_gene: TRBJ1-6
CDR3aa: CSTTGFSYNSPLHF
CDR3nt: TGCAGTACGACAGGTTTCTCCTATAATTCACCCCTCCACTTT

abundance: -
d_gene: -
v_gene: TRBV12-3/TRBV12-4
j_gene: TRBJ1-1
CDR3aa: CASSDQGGKAFF
CDR3nt: TGTGCCAGCAGCGACCAGGGCGGGAAAGCTTTCTTT

abundance: -
d_gene: -
v_gene: TRBV3-1
j_gene: TRBJ2-7
CDR3aa: CASSQDLQPSYEQYF
CDR3nt: TGTGCCAGCAGCCAAGATTTGCAGCCCTCCTACGAGCAGTACTTC

abundance: -
d_gene: -
v_gene: TRBV20-1
j_gene: TRBJ2-3
CDR3aa: CSARYRVGTDTQYF
CDR3nt: TGCAGTGCTAGATACAGGGTAGGCACAGATACGCAGTATTTT